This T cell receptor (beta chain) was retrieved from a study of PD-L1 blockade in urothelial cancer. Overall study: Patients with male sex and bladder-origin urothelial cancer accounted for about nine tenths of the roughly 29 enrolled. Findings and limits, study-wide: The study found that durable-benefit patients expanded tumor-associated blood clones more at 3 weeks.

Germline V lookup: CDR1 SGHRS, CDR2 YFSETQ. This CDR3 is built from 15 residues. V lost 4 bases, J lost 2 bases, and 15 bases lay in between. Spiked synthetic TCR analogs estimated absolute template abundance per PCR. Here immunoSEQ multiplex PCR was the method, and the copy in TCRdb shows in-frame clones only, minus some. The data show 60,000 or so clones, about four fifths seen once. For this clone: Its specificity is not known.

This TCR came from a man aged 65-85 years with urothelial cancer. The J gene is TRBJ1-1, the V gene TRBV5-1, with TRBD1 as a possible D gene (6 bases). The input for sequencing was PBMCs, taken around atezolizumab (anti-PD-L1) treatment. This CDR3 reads CASSPLQGRNTEAFF. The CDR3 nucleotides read TGCGCCAGCAGCCCCCTCCAGGGGCGAAACACTGAAGCTTTCTTT.